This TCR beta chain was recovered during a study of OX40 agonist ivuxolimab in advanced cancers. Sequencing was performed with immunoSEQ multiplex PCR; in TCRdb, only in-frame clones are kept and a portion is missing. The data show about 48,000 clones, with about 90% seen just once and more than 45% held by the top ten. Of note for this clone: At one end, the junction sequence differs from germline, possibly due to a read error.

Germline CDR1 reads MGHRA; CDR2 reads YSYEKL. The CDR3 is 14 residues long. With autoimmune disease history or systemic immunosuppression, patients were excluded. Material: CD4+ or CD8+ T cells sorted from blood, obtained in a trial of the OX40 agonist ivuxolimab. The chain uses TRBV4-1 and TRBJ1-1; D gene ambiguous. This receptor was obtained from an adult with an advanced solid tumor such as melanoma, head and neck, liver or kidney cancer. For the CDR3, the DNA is TGCGCCAGCAGCCAAGCAGCGAGTTGGACTGAAGCCTTCTTT. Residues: CASSQAASWTEAFF.